One and the same sample provided the 17 T cell receptor beta chains below, sequenced in a study of T cells in women clearing cervical HPV infection. Profiling relied on immunoSEQ multiplex PCR, and the TCRdb table lists in-frame clones only, not all of them. This sample's table reports 15,000 to 20,000 clones. Sample: blood buffy coat. Receptor source: a woman aged 18-69 years with a cervical HPV16 infection that either progressed to CIN3+ or cleared (not recorded which).

Details on this clone: The DNA ends 3 residues before the CDR3 does, and the rest of the CDR3 is filled in from the germline J gene. This sequence joins TRBV5-1 and TRBJ1-2, with D perhaps TRBD1 (6 bases). V was trimmed by 1 base and J by 6 bases, leaving 13 bases between them. This CDR3 contains 14 residues. Germline CDR1 SGHRS, CDR2 YFSETQ. CDR3 DNA, as far as it was read: TGCGCCAGCAGCTTGAGACAGGACGGAAATGGC. Protein: CASSLRQDGNG. The entire CDR3 protein reads CASSLRQDGNGYTF.

Note on this clone: The read terminates 3 residues ahead of where the CDR3 ends, so the germline J gene completes it. The V call is TRBV5-6, the J call TRBJ1-1; D might be TRBD1 (5 bases). The germline V gene has CDR1 SGHDT and CDR2 YYEEEE. Trimming left V 6 bases short and J 6 bases short, with 21 bases between. There are 15 residues in the CDR3. CDR3 amino acids: CASTGEGRVVPEAFF. CDR3 bases read: TGTGCCAGCACCGGTGAGGGCAGGGTAGTCCCTGAA.

A note on this clone: The read ends 3 residues before the CDR3 terminus; that terminus is restored from the germline J gene. The chain couples TRBV4-2 to TRBJ2-3, with D uncertain. The V end was cut by 0 bases, the J end by 7 bases, with 8 bases between. In germline, CDR1 is LGHNA, CDR2 YNFKEQ. The CDR3 runs 13 residues. The CDR3 here is CASSQDNGYTQYF. CDR3 bases read: TGTGCCAGCAGCCAAGATAACGGTTATACG.

As concerns this clone: The read ends 3 residues shy of where the CDR3 ends; the end is completed using the germline J gene. The chain joins TRBV29-1 to TRBJ2-2, with 13 nucleotides matching TRBD2. The CDR3 consists of 17 residues. Germline values: CDR1 SQVTM, CDR2 ANQGSEA. V was clipped by 6 bases and J by 6 bases; unmatched bases: 13. The part of the CDR3 DNA that was read is TGCAGCGTCCGGACTAGCGGGAGATTTAAGTCAGCCGGGGAG. Its translation is CSVRTSGRFKSAGE. The whole CDR3 region reads CSVRTSGRFKSAGELFF.

Remarks on this clone: The read halts 3 residues ahead of the CDR3 end, with the missing end drawn from the germline J gene. The chain couples TRBV30 to TRBJ2-2, with 12 bases identical to TRBD1. CDR3 length: 21 residues. Germline V gives CDR1 GTSNPN, CDR2 SVGIG (reference sequence). The V and J ends lost 4 bases and 1 base, in that order; junction bases with no gene match: 19. The CDR3 is CAWTTRDRGRGKQMNTGELFF. The CDR3 DNA, read in part, is TGTGCCTGGACTACCCGGGACAGGGGGCGCGGGAAGCAGATGAACACCGGGGAG.

Worth noting for this clone: The read finishes 3 residues shy of the CDR3 end, and the germline J gene is used to complete it. The rearrangement joins TRBV5-1 to TRBJ2-1; D may be TRBD2 (6 bases). Trimming pared 2 bases from V and 3 bases from J, leaving 9 bases between. Germline V gene sequence: CDR1 SGHRS, CDR2 YFSETQ. This CDR3 contains 14 residues. CDR3 bases read: TGCGCCAGCAGCTTCGGACTAAGCTACAATGAG. Translated: CASSFGLSYNE. The whole CDR3 reads CASSFGLSYNEQFF.

With regard to this clone: With the read ending 3 residues before the CDR3 end, the germline J gene is used to fill in that end. J is TRBJ2-1 and V is TRBV20-1, with 13 bases lining up with TRBD2. Trimming removed 3 bases from V and 9 bases from J; junction bases left unmatched: 20. Germline V CDR1 and CDR2: DFQATT, SNEGSKA (reference sequence). The CDR3 extends over 19 amino acids. The CDR3 is CSARSITSGGAKMFFEQFF. The part of the CDR3 DNA that was read is TGCAGTGCTAGGTCTATAACTAGCGGGGGGGCCAAGATGTTCTTTGAG.

As regards this clone: Read data end 3 residues before the CDR3 end; the end is taken from the germline J gene. The chain employs TRBV20-1 and TRBJ1-6; D unclear. CDR3 length: 13 amino acids. Germline V gives CDR1 DFQATT, CDR2 SNEGSKA (reference sequence). V was trimmed by 5 bases and J by 0 bases, leaving 5 bases between them. The CDR3 DNA, read in part, is TGCAGTGCTCGTAGCTCCTATAATTCACCC. This encodes CSARSSYNSP. The CDR3 reads in full as CSARSSYNSPLHF.

With respect to this clone: The sequenced fragment ends 3 residues before the CDR3 boundary, so the rest is inferred from the germline J gene. The chain carries TRBV20-1 and TRBJ1-1; TRBD1 is a possible D gene (6 bases). V lost 4 bases and J lost 0, with 18 bases in between. Germline V gene lookup returns CDR1 DFQATT and CDR2 SNEGSKA (reference sequence). The CDR3 is 16 residues long. The CDR3 here is CSAIRGSLGVNTEAFF. The DNA read from the CDR3 is TGCAGTGCTATAAGGGGGTCCCTCGGCGTGAACACTGAA.

In the case of this clone: The read terminates 3 residues ahead of where the CDR3 ends, so the germline J gene completes it. This chain links TRBV7-7 with TRBJ1-4, with D possibly matching TRBD1 (6 bases). The CDR3 is 14 amino acids. Germline V gene lookup returns CDR1 SSHAT and CDR2 FNYEAQ (reference sequence). Incomplete CDR3 DNA: TGTGCCAGCAGCTTAAGTCCGGACAGCCCAAGA. Its translation: CASSLSPDSPR. The entire CDR3 protein reads CASSLSPDSPRLFF.

Its frequency marks this clone as medium-sized. The read stops 3 residues short of the end of the CDR3; the missing end is completed from the germline J gene. The rearrangement links TRBV18 to TRBJ1-2; no definite D call. This CDR3 region has 15 residues. V was pared by 3 bases and J by 0 bases, with 11 bases between. Germline V gives CDR1 KGHSH, CDR2 LQKENI. CDR3 DNA (partial): TGTGCCAGCTCACCGCAAGGCCACGCTAACTATGGC. It specifies CASSPQGHANYG. In full, the CDR3 is CASSPQGHANYGYTF.

With respect to this clone: The read stops 3 residues short of the end of the CDR3; the missing end is completed from the germline J gene. This chain joins TRBV14 and TRBJ2-5, with 12 bases aligning to TRBD2. Germline-derived CDR1 and CDR2 are SGHDN and FVKESK. Losses at the gene ends were 1 base for V and 6 bases for J; bases not matched to a gene: 3. The CDR3 extends over 15 amino acids. CDR3 loop: CASSQGLAGGQTQYF. CDR3 DNA, as far as it was read: TGTGCCAGCAGCCAAGGTCTAGCGGGGGGGCAGACC.

A note on this clone: At one end, the junction sequence differs from germline, possibly due to a read error. The read terminates 3 residues ahead of where the CDR3 ends, so the germline J gene completes it. The chain combines TRBV4-1 with TRBJ1-3; D gene uncertain. The germline V gene encodes CDR1 MGHRA and CDR2 YSYEKL. The CDR3 contains 17 residues. CDR3 loop: CASSRLLVKTSGDTIYF. The CDR3 DNA, read in part, is TGCGCCAGCAGCCGGCTACTAGTTAAAACCTCTGGAGACACC.

Note on this clone: The DNA ends 3 residues before the CDR3 does, and the rest of the CDR3 is filled in from the germline J gene. This chain uses TRBV19 with TRBJ1-2; D may be TRBD1 (5 bases). Germline values: CDR1 LNHDA, CDR2 SQIVND (reference sequence). Trimming shortened V by 0 bases and J by 2 bases, and 13 bases separated the two germline ends. This CDR3 region has 16 residues. The DNA read from the CDR3 is TGTGCCAGTAGTATAGATAAAGGGGTTTCGAACTATGGC. It encodes CASSIDKGVSNYG. From start to end, the CDR3 is CASSIDKGVSNYGYTF.

As for this clone: The CDR3 extends 3 residues past the end of the read, so its final part is completed from the germline J gene. The chain recombines TRBV10-2 with TRBJ2-7, with 10 bases fitting TRBD2. Germline-derived CDR1 and CDR2 are WSHSY and SAAADI. V dropped 6 bases and J dropped 5; count of bases not matched to a gene: 10. CDR3 length: 15 amino acids. The DNA read from the CDR3 is TGCGCCAGCAGCCGACGCCTAGCGGGAGCGGACGAG. This gives the protein CASSRRLAGADE. The complete CDR3 protein is CASSRRLAGADEQYF.

Of note for this clone: The CDR3 end falls 3 residues outside the read, so it is completed with the germline J gene. V is TRBV14 and J is TRBJ1-4; TRBD1 agrees at 7 bases. Per the germline V gene, CDR1 is SGHDN and CDR2 is FVKESK. V shed 0 bases and J 9 bases; nucleotides not matched to a gene: 13. The CDR3 sequence is 17 residues long. The CDR3 sequence is CASSQETKTGFMQKLFF. Incomplete CDR3 DNA: TGTGCCAGCAGCCAAGAGACGAAGACAGGGTTTATGCAAAAA.

Concerning this clone: The read halts 3 residues ahead of the CDR3 end, with the missing end drawn from the germline J gene. The V gene is TRBV30, the J gene TRBJ1-3, with 7 bases lining up with TRBD1. Trimming took 3 bases from V and 5 from J; bases not matched to a gene: 10. Germline values: CDR1 GTSNPN, CDR2 SVGIG (reference sequence). The CDR3 runs to 15 residues. The chain's CDR3 is CAWSPKNRGRNTIYF. The CDR3 bases that were read are TGTGCCTGGAGCCCAAAGAACAGGGGCAGAAACACC.